This is a list of T cell receptor beta chains from one sample in a study of blood T cell repertoires in COVID-19. TCRdb's table, derived via immunoSEQ multiplex PCR, lists solely in-frame clones and lacks some. Among about 150,000 clones listed, around 73% were seen once. The sample comprised PBMCs or T cells enriched from blood (not recorded which). Receptors were obtained from a woman between 50 and 59 years old who had recovered from COVID-19. Both conserved end residues are part of each CDR3. Each record gives: V gene, D gene, clone size, J gene, CDR3 DNA, CDR3 protein. A D gene is named only where the DNA matches it firmly. Part of the rows lack a size; the others show once, few, many or a class for expanded clones.

>TRBV7-2|.|.|TRBJ1-2
TGTGCCAGCAGCCCGAGGGGGACGGCCTCCTGGGGCTACACCTTC
CASSPRGTASWGYTF
>TRBV24-1|TRBD1|.|TRBJ1-5
TGTGCCACCAGTGCCCAGACAGGGGGAAATCAGCCCCAGCATTTT
CATSAQTGGNQPQHF
>TRBV3-1/TRBV3-2|.|.|TRBJ2-5
TGTGCCAGCAGCCAAGCGGGGCAAGAGACCCAGTACTTC
CASSQAGQETQYF
>TRBV6-5|.|.|TRBJ1-6
TGTGCCAGCAGTTACCAGAGGAATTCACCCCTCCACTTT
CASSYQRNSPLHF
>TRBV27|TRBD1|.|TRBJ1-6
TGTGCCAGCAGTCTAGGACAGGGTTTTAGGTCACCCCTCCACTTT
CASSLGQGFRSPLHF
>TRBV11-1|.|.|TRBJ1-6
TGTGCCAGCAGCCAAAGGTCGGGGGGAACCCCACCCCTCCACTTT
CASSQRSGGTPPLHF
>TRBV10-3|.|.|TRBJ2-5
TGTGCCATCAGTGAGTCAAAAGGGGGAGAGACCCAGTACTTC
CAISESKGGETQYF
>TRBV18|TRBD1|.|TRBJ1-6
TGTGCCAGCTCCCCGGACAGGGGGCTAGGATCACCCCTCCACTTT
CASSPDRGLGSPLHF
>TRBV2|.|once|TRBJ1-1
TGTGCCAGCAGTGTATCGGGGGATACTGAAGCTTTCTTT
CASSVSGDTEAFF
>TRBV30|.|.|TRBJ1-3
TGTGCCTGGTCCCCCACTGGAAACACCATATATTTT
CAWSPTGNTIYF
>TRBV5-6|.|few|TRBJ1-4
TGTGCCAGCAGCCCTCCCGGGAATAATGAAAAACTGTTTTTT
CASSPPGNNEKLFF
>TRBV7-2|TRBD1|.|TRBJ2-1
TGTGCCAGCAGCTTCCGGGACAGGCTGTACAATGAGCAGTTCTTC
CASSFRDRLYNEQFF